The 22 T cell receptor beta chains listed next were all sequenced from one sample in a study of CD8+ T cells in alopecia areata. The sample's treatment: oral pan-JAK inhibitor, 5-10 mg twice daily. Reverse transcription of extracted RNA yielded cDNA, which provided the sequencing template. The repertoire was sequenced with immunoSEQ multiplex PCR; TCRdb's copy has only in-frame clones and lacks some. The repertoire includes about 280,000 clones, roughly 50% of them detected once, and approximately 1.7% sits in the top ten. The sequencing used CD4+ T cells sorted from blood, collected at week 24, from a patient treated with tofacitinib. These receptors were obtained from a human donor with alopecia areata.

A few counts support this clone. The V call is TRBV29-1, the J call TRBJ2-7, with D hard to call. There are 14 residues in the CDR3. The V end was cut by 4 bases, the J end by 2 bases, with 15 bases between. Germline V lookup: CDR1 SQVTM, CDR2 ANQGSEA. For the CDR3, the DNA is TGCAGCGTTGCGACGGGCCCCTCGGCCTACGAGCAGTACTTC. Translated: CSVATGPSAYEQYF.

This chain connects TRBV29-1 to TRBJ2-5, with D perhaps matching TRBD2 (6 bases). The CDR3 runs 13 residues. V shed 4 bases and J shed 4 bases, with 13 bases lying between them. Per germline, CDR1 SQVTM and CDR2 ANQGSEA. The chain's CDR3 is CSVVGRGGETQYF. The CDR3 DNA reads TGCAGCGTTGTGGGGCGGGGAGGAGAGACCCAGTACTTC. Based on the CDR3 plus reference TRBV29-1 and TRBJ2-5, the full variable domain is SAVISQKPSRDICQRGTSLTIQCQVDSQVTMMFWYRQQPGQSLTLIATANQGSEATYESGFVIDKFPISRPNLTFSTLTVSNMSPEDSSIYLCSVVGRGGETQYFGPGTRLLVL.

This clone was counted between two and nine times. CDR3 region: CASSQRATGGSGANVLTF. The CDR3, as DNA: TGCGCCAGCAGTCAACGTGCTACAGGGGGCTCTGGGGCCAACGTCCTGACTTTC. V and J are TRBV23-1 and TRBJ2-6; 8 bases match TRBD1. TRBV23-1 is an ORF for which the function is uncertain. The CDR3 sequence is 18 residues long. The junction had 6 bases not matched to a gene; V was cut back by 2 bases and J by 0 bases.

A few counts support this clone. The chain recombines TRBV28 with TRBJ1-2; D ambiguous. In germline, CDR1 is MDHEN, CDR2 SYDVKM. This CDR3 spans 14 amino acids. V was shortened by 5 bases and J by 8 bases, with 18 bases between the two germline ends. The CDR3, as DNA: TGTGCCAGCAGTCCTGACCGACTGGAATGGGGCTACACCTTC. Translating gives CASSPDRLEWGYTF.

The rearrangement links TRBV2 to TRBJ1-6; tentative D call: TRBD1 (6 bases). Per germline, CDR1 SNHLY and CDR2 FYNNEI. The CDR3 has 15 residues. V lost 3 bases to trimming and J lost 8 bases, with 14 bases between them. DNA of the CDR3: TGTGCCAGCAGTGATAAGGAGGGGGGGCATTCACCCCTCCACTTT. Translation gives CASSDKEGGHSPLHF.

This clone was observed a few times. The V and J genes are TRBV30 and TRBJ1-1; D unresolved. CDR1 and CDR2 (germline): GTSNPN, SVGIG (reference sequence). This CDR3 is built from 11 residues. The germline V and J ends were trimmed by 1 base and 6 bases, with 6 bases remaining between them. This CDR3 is CAWSGWAEAFF. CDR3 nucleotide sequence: TGTGCCTGGAGTGGCTGGGCTGAAGCTTTCTTT.

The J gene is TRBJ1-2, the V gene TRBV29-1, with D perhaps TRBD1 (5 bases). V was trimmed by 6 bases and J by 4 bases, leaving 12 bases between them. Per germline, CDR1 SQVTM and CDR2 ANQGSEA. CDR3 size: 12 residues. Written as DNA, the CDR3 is TGCAGCGTCATTGGGGGTGGCTATGGCTACACCTTC. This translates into CSVIGGGYGYTF.

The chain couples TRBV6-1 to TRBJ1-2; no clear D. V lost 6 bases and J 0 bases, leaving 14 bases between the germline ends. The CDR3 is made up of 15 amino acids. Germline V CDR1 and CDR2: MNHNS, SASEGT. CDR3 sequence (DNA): TGTGCCAGCAGCGAAATGCAGGTAGCTAACTATGGCTACACCTTC. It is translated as CASSEMQVANYGYTF.

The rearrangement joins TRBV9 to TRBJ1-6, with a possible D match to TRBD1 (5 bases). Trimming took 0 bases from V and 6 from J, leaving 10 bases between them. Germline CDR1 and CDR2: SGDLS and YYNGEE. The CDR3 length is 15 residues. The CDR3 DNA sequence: TGTGCCAGCAGCGTAGTAGGGACGGCTAATTCACCCCTCCACTTT. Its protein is CASSVVGTANSPLHF.

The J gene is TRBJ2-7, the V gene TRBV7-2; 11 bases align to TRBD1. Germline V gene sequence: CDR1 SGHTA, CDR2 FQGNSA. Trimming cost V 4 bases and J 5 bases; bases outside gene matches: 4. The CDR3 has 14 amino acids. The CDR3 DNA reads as TGTGCCAGCAGCTCCCGGGACAGGGGGAACGAGCAGTACTTC. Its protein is CASSSRDRGNEQYF.

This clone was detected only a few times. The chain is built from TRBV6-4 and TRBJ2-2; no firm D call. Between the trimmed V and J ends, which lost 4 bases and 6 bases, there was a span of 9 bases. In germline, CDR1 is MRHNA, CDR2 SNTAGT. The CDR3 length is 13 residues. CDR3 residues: CASSVLEAGELFF. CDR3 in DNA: TGTGCCAGCAGTGTTCTAGAAGCCGGGGAGCTGTTTTTT.

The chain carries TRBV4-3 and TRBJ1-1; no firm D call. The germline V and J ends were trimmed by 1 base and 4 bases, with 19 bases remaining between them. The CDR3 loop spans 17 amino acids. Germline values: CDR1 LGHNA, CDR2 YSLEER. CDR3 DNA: TGCGCCAGCAGCCAAGCTTACGGATTCGACATCGGCACTGAAGCTTTCTTT. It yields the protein CASSQAYGFDIGTEAFF.

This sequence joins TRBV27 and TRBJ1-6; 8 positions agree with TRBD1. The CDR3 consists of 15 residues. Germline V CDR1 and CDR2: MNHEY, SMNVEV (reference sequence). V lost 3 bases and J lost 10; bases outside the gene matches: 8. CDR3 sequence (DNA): TGTGCCAGCAGTTTCCACAGGGGGAGAGGATCACCCCTCCACTTT. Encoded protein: CASSFHRGRGSPLHF.

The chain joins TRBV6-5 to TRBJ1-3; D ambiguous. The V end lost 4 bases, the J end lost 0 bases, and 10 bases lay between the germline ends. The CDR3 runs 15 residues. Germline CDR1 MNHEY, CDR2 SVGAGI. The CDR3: CASSLEGVSGNTIYF. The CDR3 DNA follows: TGTGCCAGCAGTTTGGAGGGTGTCTCTGGAAACACCATATATTTT.

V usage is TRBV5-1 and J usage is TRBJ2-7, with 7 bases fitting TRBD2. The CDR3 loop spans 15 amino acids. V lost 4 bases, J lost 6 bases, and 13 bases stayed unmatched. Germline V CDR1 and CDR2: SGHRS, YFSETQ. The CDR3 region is CASSLLASANTEQYF. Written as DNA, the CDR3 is TGCGCCAGCAGCCTACTAGCGAGCGCTAATACCGAGCAGTACTTC.

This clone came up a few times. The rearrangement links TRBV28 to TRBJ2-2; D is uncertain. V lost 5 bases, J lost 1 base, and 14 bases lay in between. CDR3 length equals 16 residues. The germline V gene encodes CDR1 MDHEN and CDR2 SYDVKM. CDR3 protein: CASSAGIPLNTGELFF. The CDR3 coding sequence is TGTGCCAGCAGTGCAGGCATCCCACTGAACACCGGGGAGCTGTTTTTT.

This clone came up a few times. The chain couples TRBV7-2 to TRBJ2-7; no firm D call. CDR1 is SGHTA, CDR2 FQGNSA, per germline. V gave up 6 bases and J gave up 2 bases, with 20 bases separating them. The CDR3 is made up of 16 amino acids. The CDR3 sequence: CASSDPVGWNTYEQYF. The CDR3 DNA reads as TGTGCCAGCAGTGATCCGGTCGGGTGGAACACCTACGAGCAGTACTTC.

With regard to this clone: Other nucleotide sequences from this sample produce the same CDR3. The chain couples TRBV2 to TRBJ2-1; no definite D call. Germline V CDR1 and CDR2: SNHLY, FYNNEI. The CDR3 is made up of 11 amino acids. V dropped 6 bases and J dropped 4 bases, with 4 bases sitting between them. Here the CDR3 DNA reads TGTGCCAGCAGGCAATACAATGAGCAGTTCTTC. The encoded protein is CASRQYNEQFF.

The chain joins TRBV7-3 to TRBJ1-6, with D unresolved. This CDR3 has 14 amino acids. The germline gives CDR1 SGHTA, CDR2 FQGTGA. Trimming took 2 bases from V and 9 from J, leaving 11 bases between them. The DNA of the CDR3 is TGTGCCAGCAGCTTACGGGGTCTCGGTTCACCCCTCCACTTT. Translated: CASSLRGLGSPLHF.

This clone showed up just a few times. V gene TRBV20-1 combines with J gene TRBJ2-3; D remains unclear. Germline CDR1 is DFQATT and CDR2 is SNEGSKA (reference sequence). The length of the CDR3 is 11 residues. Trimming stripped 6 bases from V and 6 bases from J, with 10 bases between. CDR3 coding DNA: TGCAGTGCGCAAGTCGGGGATACGCAGTATTTT. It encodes CSAQVGDTQYF.

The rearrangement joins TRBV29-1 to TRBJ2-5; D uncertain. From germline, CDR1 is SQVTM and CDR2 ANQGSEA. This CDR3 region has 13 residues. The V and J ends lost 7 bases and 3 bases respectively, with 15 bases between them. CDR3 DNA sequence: TGCAGCGCCGCAGAACGTAGGGAAGAGACCCAGTACTTC. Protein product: CSAAERREETQYF.

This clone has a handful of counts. CDR3 bases: TGTGCCAGCAGCTTAGACCGGGCTCGCGAGCAGTACTTC. Its protein product is CASSLDRAREQYF. The V call is TRBV7-2, the J call TRBJ2-7, with no clear D. The ends were cut back, 1 base at V and 6 bases at J, with 10 bases in the middle. CDR1 and CDR2 from the germline V gene are SGHTA and FQGNSA. This CDR3 is 13 amino acids long.